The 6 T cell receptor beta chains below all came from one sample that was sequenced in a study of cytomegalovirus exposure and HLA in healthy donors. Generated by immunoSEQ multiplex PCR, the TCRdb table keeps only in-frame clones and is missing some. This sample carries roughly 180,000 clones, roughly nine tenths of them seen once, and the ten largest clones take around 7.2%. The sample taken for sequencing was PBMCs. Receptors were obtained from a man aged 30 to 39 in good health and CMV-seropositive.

CDR3 DNA: TGTGCCAGCAGCCAGGGGACGGCCTACGAGCAGTACTTC. Translated: CASSQGTAYEQYF. The genes are TRBV14 and TRBJ2-7; the D call may be TRBD1 or TRBD2 (5 bases each). CDR1 is SGHDN and CDR2 is FVKESK in the germline V gene. The CDR3 covers 13 residues. The ends were cut back, 3 bases at V and 2 bases at J, with 8 bases in the middle.

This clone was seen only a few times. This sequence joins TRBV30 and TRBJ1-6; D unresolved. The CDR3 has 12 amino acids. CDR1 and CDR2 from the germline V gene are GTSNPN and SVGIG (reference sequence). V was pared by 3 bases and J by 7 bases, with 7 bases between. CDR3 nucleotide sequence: TGTGCCTGGAGCGTCCAGAATTCACCCCTCCACTTT. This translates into CAWSVQNSPLHF. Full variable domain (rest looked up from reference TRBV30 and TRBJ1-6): SQTIHQWPATLVQPVGSPLSLECTVEGTSNPNLYWYRQAAGRGLQLLFYSVGIGQISSEVPQNLSASRPQDRQFILSSKKLLLSDSGFYLCAWSVQNSPLHFGNGTRLTVT.

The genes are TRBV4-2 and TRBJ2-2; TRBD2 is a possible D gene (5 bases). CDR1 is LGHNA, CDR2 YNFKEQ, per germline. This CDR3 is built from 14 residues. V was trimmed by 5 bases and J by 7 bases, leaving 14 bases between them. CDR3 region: CASSDNGVVGELFF. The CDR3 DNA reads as TGTGCCAGCAGCGACAACGGGGTGGTCGGGGAGCTGTTTTTT.

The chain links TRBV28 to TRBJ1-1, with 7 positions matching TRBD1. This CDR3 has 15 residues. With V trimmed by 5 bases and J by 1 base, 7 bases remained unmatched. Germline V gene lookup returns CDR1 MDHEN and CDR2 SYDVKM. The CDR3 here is CASSPWTGPNTEAFF. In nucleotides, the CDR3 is TGTGCCAGCAGTCCGTGGACAGGCCCGAACACTGAAGCTTTCTTT.

In DNA, the CDR3 is TGCGCCAGCAGCTTATTCAAACATGAAGCTTTCTTT. It is translated as CASSLFKHEAFF. The rearrangement uses TRBV5-1 and TRBJ1-1; D uncertain. The CDR3 totals 12 residues. CDR1 is SGHRS and CDR2 is YFSETQ in the germline V gene. V dropped 2 bases and J dropped 7 bases, with 9 bases sitting between them.

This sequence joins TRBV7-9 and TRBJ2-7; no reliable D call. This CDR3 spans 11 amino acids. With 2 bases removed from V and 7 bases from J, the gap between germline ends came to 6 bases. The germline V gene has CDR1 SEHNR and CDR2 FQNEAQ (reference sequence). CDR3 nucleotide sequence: TGTGCCAGCAGCTTAATGTGGGAGCAGTACTTC. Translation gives CASSLMWEQYF.